This T cell receptor beta chain was found in a study of T-cell reconstitution after alpha-beta-depleted transplantation in children. Overall study findings and caveats: Expanded graft clones numbering several hundred reportedly gave rise to alpha-beta T cells about two months after transplant. Newly made T cells mostly supplied T-cell counts and diversity one year after transplant. There were some patients whose high TCRbeta diversity at day 60 came from surviving recipient T cells and thymic progenitors.

Unique molecular identifiers were used to barcode this TCRbeta library. MiXCR, applied by TCRdb to the PCR reads, yields one record per CDR3 protein. Counted here are under 450,000 distinct CDR3 sequences, around 15% occurring once; the ten biggest clones make up approximately 29%. This CDR3 comprises 15 residues. CDR1 and CDR2 from the germline V gene are LGHDT and YNNKEL (reference sequence). With 4 bases clipped from V and 0 bases from J, the junction kept 3 bases outside the gene matches. This clonotype has a handful of counts. The antigen remains undetermined. This clonotype was sampled from a boy less than two years old who had a stem cell transplant for Wiskott-Aldrich syndrome, so the T cells may come from the graft donor. Sequencing used PBMCs, mostly from graft donor cells, obtained 360 days after TCRalphabeta/CD19-depleted stem cell transplant. This sequence joins TRBV3-1 and TRBJ2-7, with 10 nucleotides matching TRBD2. The CDR3 coding sequence is TGTGCCAGCAGCCCGGGACTAGCGACCTCCTACGAGCAGTACTTC. Protein product: CASSPGLATSYEQYF.